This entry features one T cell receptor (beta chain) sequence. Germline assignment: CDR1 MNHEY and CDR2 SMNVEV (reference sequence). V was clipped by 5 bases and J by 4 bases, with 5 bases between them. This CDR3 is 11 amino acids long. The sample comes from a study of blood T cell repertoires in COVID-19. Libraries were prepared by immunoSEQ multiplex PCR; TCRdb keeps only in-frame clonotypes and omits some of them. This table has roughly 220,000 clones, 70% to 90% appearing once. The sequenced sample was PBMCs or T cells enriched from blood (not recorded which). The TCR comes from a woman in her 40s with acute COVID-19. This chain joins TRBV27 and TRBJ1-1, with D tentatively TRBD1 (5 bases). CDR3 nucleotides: TGTGCCAGCAGTAGGGGCACTGAAGCTTTCTTT. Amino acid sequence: CASSRGTEAFF.